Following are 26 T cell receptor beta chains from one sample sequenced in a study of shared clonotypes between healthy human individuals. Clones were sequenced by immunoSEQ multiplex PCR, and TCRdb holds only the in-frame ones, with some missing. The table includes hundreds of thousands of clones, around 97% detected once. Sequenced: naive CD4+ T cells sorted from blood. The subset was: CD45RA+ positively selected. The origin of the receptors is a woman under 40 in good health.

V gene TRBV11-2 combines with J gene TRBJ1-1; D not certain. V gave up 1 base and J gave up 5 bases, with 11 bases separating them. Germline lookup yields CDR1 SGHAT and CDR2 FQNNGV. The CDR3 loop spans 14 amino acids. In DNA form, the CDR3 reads TGTGCCAGCAGCTTAGGATCGGATCGGACTGAAGCTTTCTTT. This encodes CASSLGSDRTEAFF.

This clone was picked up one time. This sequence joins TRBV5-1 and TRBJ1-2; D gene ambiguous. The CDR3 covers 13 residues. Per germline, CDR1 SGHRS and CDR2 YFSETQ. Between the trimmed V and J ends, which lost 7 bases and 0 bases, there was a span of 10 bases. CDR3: CASGPDTNYGYTF. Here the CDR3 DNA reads TGCGCCAGCGGTCCGGATACTAACTATGGCTACACCTTC.

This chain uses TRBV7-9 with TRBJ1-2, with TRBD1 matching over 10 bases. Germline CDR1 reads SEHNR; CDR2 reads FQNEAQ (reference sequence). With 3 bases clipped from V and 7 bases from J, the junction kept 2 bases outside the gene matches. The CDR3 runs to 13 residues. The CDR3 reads CASSLGTGAGYTF. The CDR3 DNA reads TGTGCCAGCAGCTTGGGGACAGGGGCTGGCTACACCTTC.

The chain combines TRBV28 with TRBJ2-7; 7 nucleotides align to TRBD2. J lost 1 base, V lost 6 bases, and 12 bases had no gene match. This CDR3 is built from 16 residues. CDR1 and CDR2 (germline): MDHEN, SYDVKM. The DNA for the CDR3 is TGTGCCAGCAGAATGGACACTAGCGCGCTATCCTACGAGCAGTACTTC. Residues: CASRMDTSALSYEQYF.

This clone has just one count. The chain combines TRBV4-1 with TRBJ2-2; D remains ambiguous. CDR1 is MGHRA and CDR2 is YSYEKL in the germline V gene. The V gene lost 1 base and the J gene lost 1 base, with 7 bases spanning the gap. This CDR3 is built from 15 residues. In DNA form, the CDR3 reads TGCGCCAGCAGCCAAGGACTTCAGAACACCGGGGAGCTGTTTTTT. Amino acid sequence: CASSQGLQNTGELFF.

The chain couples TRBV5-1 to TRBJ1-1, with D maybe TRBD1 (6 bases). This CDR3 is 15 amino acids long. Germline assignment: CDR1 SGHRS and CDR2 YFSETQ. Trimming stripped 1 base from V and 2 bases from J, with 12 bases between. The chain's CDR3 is CASSLRGEPNTEAFF. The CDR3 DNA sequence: TGCGCCAGCAGCTTGAGGGGGGAACCAAACACTGAAGCTTTCTTT.

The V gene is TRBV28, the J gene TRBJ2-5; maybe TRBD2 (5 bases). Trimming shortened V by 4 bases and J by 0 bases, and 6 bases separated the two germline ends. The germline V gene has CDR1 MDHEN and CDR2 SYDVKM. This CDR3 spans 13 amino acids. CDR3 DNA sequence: TGTGCCAGCAGTTGGAGGTACCAAGAGACCCAGTACTTC. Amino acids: CASSWRYQETQYF.

In DNA form, the CDR3 reads TGTGCCAGCTCACCGGACGCTTCCGGGACAGGGGGAAACACCATATATTTT. Translated: CASSPDASGTGGNTIYF. The chain employs TRBV18 and TRBJ1-3; TRBD1 matches 9 bases. The germline CDR1 and CDR2 sequences are KGHSH and LQKENI. With V trimmed by 3 bases and J by 4 bases, 10 bases remained unmatched. The CDR3 covers 17 residues.

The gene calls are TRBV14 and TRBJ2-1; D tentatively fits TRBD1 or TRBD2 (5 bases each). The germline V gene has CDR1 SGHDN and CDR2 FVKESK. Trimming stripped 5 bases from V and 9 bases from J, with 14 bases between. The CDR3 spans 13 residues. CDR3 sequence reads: CASSNGPRGEQFF. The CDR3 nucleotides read TGTGCCAGCAGCAACGGGCCGAGGGGTGAGCAGTTCTTC.

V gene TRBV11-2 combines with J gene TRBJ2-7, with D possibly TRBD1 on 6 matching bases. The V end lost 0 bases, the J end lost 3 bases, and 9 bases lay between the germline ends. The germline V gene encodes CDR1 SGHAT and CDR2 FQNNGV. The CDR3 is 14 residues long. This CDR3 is CASSLEGQFYEQYF. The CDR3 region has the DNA TGTGCCAGCAGCTTAGAAGGACAGTTCTACGAGCAGTACTTC.

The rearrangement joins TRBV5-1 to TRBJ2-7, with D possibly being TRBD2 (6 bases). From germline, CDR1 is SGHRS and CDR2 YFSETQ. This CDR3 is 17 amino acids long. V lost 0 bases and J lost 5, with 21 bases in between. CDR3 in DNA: TGCGCCAGCAGCTTGGTAAGCACGGGAGTTAATTTTGACGAGCAGTACTTC. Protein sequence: CASSLVSTGVNFDEQYF. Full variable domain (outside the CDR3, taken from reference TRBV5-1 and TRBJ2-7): KAGVTQTPRYLIKTRGQQVTLSCSPISGHRSVSWYQQTPGQGLQFLFEYFSETQRNKGNFPGRFSGRQFSNSRSEMNVSTLELGDSALYLCASSLVSTGVNFDEQYFGPGTRLTVT.

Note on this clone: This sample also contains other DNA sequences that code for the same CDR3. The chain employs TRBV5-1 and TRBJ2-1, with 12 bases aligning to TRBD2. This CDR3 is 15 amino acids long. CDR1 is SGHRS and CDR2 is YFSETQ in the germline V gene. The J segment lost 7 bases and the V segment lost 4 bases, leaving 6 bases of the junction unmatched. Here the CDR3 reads CASSPLAGGVNEQFF. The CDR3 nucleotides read TGCGCCAGCAGCCCGCTAGCGGGAGGGGTGAATGAGCAGTTCTTC.

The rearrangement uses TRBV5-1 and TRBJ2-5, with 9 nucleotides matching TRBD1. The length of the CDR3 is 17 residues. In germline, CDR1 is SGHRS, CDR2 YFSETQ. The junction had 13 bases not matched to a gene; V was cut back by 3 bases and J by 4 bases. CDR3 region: CASSWGQGGSLAETQYF. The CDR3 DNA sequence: TGCGCCAGCAGCTGGGGACAGGGAGGTTCTCTGGCAGAGACCCAGTACTTC.

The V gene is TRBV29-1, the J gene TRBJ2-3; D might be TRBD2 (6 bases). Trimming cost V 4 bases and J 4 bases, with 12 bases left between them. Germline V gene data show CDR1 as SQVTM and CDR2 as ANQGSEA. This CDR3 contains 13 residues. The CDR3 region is CSVGRRLADTQYF. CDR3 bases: TGCAGCGTTGGAAGAAGACTAGCAGATACGCAGTATTTT.

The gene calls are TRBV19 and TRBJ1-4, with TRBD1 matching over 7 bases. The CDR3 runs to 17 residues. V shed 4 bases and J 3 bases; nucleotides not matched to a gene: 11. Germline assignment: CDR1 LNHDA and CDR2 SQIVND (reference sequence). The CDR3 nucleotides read TGTGCCAGTAGTAACCGGGACAGACCCCTCTCTAATGAAAAACTGTTTTTT. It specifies CASSNRDRPLSNEKLFF.

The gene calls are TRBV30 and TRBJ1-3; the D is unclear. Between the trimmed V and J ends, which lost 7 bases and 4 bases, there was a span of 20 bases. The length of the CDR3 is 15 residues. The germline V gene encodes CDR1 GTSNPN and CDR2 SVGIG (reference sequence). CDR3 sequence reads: CASRGGNSRGNTIYF. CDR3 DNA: TGTGCCTCCCGGGGAGGGAATTCGAGGGGAAACACCATATATTTT.

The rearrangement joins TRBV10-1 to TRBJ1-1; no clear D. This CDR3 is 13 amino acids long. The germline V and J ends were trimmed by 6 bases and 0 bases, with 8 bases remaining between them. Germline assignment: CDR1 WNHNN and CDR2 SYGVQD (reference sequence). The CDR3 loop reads CASRMGMNTEAFF. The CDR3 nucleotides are TGCGCCAGCAGGATGGGTATGAACACTGAAGCTTTCTTT.

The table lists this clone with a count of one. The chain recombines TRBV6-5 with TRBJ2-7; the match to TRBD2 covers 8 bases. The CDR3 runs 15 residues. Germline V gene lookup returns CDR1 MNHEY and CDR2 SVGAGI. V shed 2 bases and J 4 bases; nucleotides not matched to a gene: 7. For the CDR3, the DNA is TGTGCCAGCAGTTACATCGGGAGGGCCGAGTACGAGCAGTACTTC. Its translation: CASSYIGRAEYEQYF.

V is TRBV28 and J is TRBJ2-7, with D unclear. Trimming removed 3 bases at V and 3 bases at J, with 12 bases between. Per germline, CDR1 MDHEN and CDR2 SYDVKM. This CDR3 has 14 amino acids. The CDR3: CASSFLDPYYEQYF. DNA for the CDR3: TGTGCCAGCAGTTTTCTCGACCCATACTACGAGCAGTACTTC.

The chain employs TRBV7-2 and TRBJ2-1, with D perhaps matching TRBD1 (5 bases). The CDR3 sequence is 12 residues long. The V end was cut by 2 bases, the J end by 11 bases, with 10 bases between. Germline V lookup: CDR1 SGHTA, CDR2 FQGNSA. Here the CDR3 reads CASSLKTVKQFF. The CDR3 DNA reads TGTGCCAGCAGCTTAAAGACAGTTAAGCAGTTCTTC.

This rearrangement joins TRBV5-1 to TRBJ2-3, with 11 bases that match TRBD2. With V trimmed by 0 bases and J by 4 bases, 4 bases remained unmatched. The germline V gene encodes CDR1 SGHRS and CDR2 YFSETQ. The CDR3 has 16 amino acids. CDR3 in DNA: TGCGCCAGCAGCTTGGGGCTAGCGGGAGGCCCAGATACGCAGTATTTT. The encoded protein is CASSLGLAGGPDTQYF.

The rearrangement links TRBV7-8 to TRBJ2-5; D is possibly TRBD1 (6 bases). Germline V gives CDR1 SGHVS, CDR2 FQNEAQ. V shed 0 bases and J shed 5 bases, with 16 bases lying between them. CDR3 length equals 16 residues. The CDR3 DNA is TGTGCCAGCAGCTTAGCCCTCTCGACAGGCGACGAGACCCAGTACTTC. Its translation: CASSLALSTGDETQYF.

CDR3: CSVGTVADSGANVLTF. The CDR3 nucleotides read TGCAGCGTTGGGACAGTTGCTGACTCTGGGGCCAACGTCCTGACTTTC. The chain has TRBV29-1 and TRBJ2-6, with D possibly matching TRBD1 (6 bases). The CDR3 is 16 residues long. The V gene's germline CDR1 is SQVTM and CDR2 ANQGSEA. V lost 4 bases and J lost 0, with 13 bases in between. Filled out from reference TRBV29-1 and TRBJ2-6, the complete variable domain reads SAVISQKPSRDICQRGTSLTIQCQVDSQVTMMFWYRQQPGQSLTLIATANQGSEATYESGFVIDKFPISRPNLTFSTLTVSNMSPEDSSIYLCSVGTVADSGANVLTFGAGSRLTVL.

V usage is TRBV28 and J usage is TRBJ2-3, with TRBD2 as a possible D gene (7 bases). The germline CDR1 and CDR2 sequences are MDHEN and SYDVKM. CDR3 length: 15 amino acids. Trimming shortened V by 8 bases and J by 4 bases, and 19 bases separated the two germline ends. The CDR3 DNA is TGTGCCAGCCCTCCTTCGGGGGGCCAGGCAGATACGCAGTATTTT. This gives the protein CASPPSGGQADTQYF.

CDR3 loop: CASSPGLAAYNEQFF. The DNA for the CDR3 is TGTGCCAGCAGCCCAGGACTAGCGGCCTACAATGAGCAGTTCTTC. The V gene is TRBV7-8, the J gene TRBJ2-1, with 10 positions matching TRBD2. Germline V gene lookup returns CDR1 SGHVS and CDR2 FQNEAQ. This CDR3 is 15 amino acids long. V trimming: 5 bases; J trimming: 2 bases; junction bases outside the gene matches: 3.

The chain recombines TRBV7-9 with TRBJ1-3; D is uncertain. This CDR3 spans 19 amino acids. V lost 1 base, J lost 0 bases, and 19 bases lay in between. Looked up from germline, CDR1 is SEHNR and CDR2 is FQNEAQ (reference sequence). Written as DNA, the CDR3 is TGTGCCAGCAGCTTAGGATGGGGAGGGATAAAGGACTCTGGAAACACCATATATTTT. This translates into CASSLGWGGIKDSGNTIYF.